The sequence of this T cell receptor beta chain was determined in a study of control samples from healthy donors and cancer patients. Germline CDR1 and CDR2: SGHTA and FQGTGA. CDR3 length: 16 residues. The J segment lost 4 bases and the V segment lost 5 bases, leaving 5 bases of the junction unmatched. Clones were read by immunoSEQ multiplex PCR, and TCRdb kept only the in-frame ones, dropping some. The sample shows 140,000 to 150,000 clones, about 91% of them seen only once. The source is a young man in good health. This chain links TRBV7-3 with TRBJ2-2, with 12 bases matching TRBD2. The sample taken for sequencing was blood. For the CDR3, the DNA is TGTGCCAGCAGCCCTAGCGGGGGGGCCGTCACCGGGGAGCTGTTTTTT. Its protein product is CASSPSGGAVTGELFF. Full variable domain (outside the CDR3, taken from reference TRBV7-3 and TRBJ2-2): GAGVSQTPSNKVTEKGKYVELRCDPISGHTALYWYRQSLGQGPEFLIYFQGTGAADDSGLPNDRFFAVRPEGSVSTLKIQRTERGDSAVYLCASSPSGGAVTGELFFGEGSRLTVL.